These 31 T cell receptor beta chains were all obtained from the same sample, sequenced in a study of shared clonotypes between healthy human individuals. The data were produced by immunoSEQ multiplex PCR, yet TCRdb's version contains in-frame clones alone and is incomplete. The data hold about 680,000 clones, with around 73% observed a single time. The sequencing input was memory CD4+ T cells sorted from blood. Indicated subset: CD45RA-negative fraction. The receptors were sampled from a young woman in good health.

The V and J genes are TRBV6-6 and TRBJ1-5; the D is unclear. The CDR3 is made up of 14 amino acids. Germline CDR1 MNHNY, CDR2 SVGAGI (reference sequence). Trimming pared 6 bases from V and 4 bases from J, leaving 13 bases between. DNA for the CDR3: TGTGCCAGCAGCAACCGCGGGGTTAATCAGCCCCAGCATTTT. Protein: CASSNRGVNQPQHF.

This clone came up a few times. The CDR3 is CASSFRDRNEKLFF. Here the CDR3 DNA reads TGTGCCAGCAGTTTCAGGGATAGGAATGAAAAACTGTTTTTT. This chain joins TRBV28 and TRBJ1-4, with D possibly matching TRBD1 (5 bases). The CDR3 totals 14 residues. The germline gives CDR1 MDHEN, CDR2 SYDVKM. V was trimmed by 3 bases and J by 5 bases, leaving 10 bases between them. The full variable domain, with the rest looked up from reference TRBV28 and TRBJ1-4, is DVKVTQSSRYLVKRTGEKVFLECVQDMDHENMFWYRQDPGLGLRLIYFSYDVKMKEKGDIPEGYSVSREKKERFSLILESASTNQTSMYLCASSFRDRNEKLFFGSGTQLSVL.

This chain connects TRBV6-6 to TRBJ2-7, with 9 positions matching TRBD2. This CDR3 region has 14 residues. The V gene end was trimmed by 4 bases and the J gene end by 6 bases; junction bases not matched to a gene: 7. The V gene's germline CDR1 is MNHNY and CDR2 SVGAGI (reference sequence). CDR3: CASSWVSSGTEQYF. CDR3 in DNA: TGTGCCAGCAGTTGGGTGTCTAGCGGGACCGAGCAGTACTTC.

This chain links TRBV28 with TRBJ1-1; D ambiguous. Germline V lookup: CDR1 MDHEN, CDR2 SYDVKM. This CDR3 spans 16 amino acids. V shed 4 bases and J shed 3 bases, with 18 bases lying between them. CDR3 in amino acids: CASSSGIGNRDTEAFF. The CDR3 region has the DNA TGTGCCAGCAGTTCAGGTATAGGAAATCGAGACACTGAAGCTTTCTTT.

The gene calls are TRBV7-9 and TRBJ1-4, with TRBD1 as a possible D gene (5 bases). CDR1 is SEHNR, CDR2 FQNEAQ, per germline (reference sequence). CDR3 length: 15 residues. The V end was cut by 8 bases, the J end by 4 bases, with 17 bases between. The CDR3 coding sequence is TGTGCCAGCCGATTAGAGACGGGGGTTAATGAAAAACTGTTTTTT. Translation: CASRLETGVNEKLFF. Complete variable domain (other parts from reference TRBV7-9 and TRBJ1-4): DTGVSQNPRHKITKRGQNVTFRCDPISEHNRLYWYRQTLGQGPEFLTYFQNEAQLEKSRLLSDRFSAERPKGSFSTLEIQRTEQGDSAMYLCASRLETGVNEKLFFGSGTQLSVL.

This rearrangement joins TRBV10-2 to TRBJ1-3; no definite D call. The CDR3 is 15 residues long. Germline V gives CDR1 WSHSY, CDR2 SAAADI. Between the trimmed V and J ends, which lost 3 bases and 0 bases, there was a span of 9 bases. CDR3 nucleotide sequence: TGCGCCAGCAGTGATCAGGCCAGCTCTGGAAACACCATATATTTT. Its protein is CASSDQASSGNTIYF.

Ten or more counts support this clone. Other nucleotide sequences from this sample produce the same CDR3. The V gene is TRBV5-1, the J gene TRBJ2-7; 7 nucleotides agree with TRBD1. CDR3 length equals 14 residues. Trimming took 4 bases from V and 0 from J; bases not matched to a gene: 4. Germline V lookup: CDR1 SGHRS, CDR2 YFSETQ. CDR3 residues: CASSLGDSSYEQYF. In DNA, the CDR3 is TGCGCCAGCAGCCTGGGGGACAGCTCCTACGAGCAGTACTTC.

The chain joins TRBV10-1 to TRBJ1-1, with no clear D. From germline, CDR1 is WNHNN and CDR2 SYGVQD (reference sequence). CDR3 length: 11 residues. V gave up 2 bases and J gave up 10 bases, with 8 bases separating them. The CDR3 sequence: CASSEGPTAFF. CDR3 in DNA: TGCGCCAGCAGTGAGGGGCCGACAGCTTTCTTT.

The V gene is TRBV18, the J gene TRBJ2-7; 16 bases are shared with TRBD2. This CDR3 has 16 amino acids. Germline CDR1 and CDR2: KGHSH and LQKENI. The J segment lost 2 bases and the V segment lost 6 bases, leaving 4 bases of the junction unmatched. CDR3: CASSPGLAGGAYEQYF. In nucleotides, the CDR3 is TGTGCCAGCTCCCCGGGACTAGCGGGAGGGGCCTACGAGCAGTACTTC.

The chain carries TRBV2 and TRBJ1-2; D is unresolved. In germline, CDR1 is SNHLY, CDR2 FYNNEI. Trimming pared 6 bases from V and 8 bases from J, leaving 19 bases between. CDR3 length: 14 amino acids. The CDR3 loop reads CASSPPLFTRGYTF. The CDR3 DNA reads as TGTGCCAGCAGCCCACCCCTTTTTACGAGGGGCTACACCTTC.

This clone was seen at least ten times. This chain uses TRBV4-2 with TRBJ2-7; perhaps TRBD2 as D (6 bases). V was shortened by 0 bases and J by 2 bases, with 20 bases between the two germline ends. In germline, CDR1 is LGHNA, CDR2 YNFKEQ. The CDR3 runs to 18 residues. The CDR3 is CASSQDTWAGPRTYEQYF. The CDR3 DNA reads TGTGCCAGCAGCCAAGACACTTGGGCGGGACCCCGAACCTACGAGCAGTACTTC.

This sequence joins TRBV28 and TRBJ1-1; 8 bases match TRBD1. The germline gives CDR1 MDHEN, CDR2 SYDVKM. The V segment lost 6 bases and the J segment 4 bases; nucleotides outside the gene matches: 7. The CDR3 has 14 residues. The CDR3 DNA follows: TGTGCCAGCAGAATACAGGGGGTTAGCACTGAAGCTTTCTTT. This codes for CASRIQGVSTEAFF.

This clone was observed a single time. The chain couples TRBV28 to TRBJ1-5; 7 bases align to TRBD1. Germline V CDR1 and CDR2: MDHEN, SYDVKM. The CDR3 runs to 13 residues. Unmatched junction bases numbered 6, after V lost 8 bases and J lost 5 bases. The CDR3 here is CASHRGNHQPQHF. Written as DNA, the CDR3 is TGTGCCAGCCACAGGGGAAACCATCAGCCCCAGCATTTT.

The chain uses TRBV25-1 and TRBJ1-2, with 8 bases fitting TRBD1. This CDR3 spans 15 amino acids. CDR1 is MGHDK, CDR2 SYGVNS, per germline. The junction had 10 bases not matched to a gene; V was cut back by 3 bases and J by 7 bases. CDR3 nucleotide sequence: TGTGCCAGCAGTGAGCAGACAGGGGATTTGGGTGGCTACACCTTC. This sequence encodes CASSEQTGDLGGYTF.

This clone was recorded a few times. The gene calls are TRBV29-1 and TRBJ2-5, with D perhaps assigned TRBD1 or TRBD2 (6 bases each). Trimming left V 4 bases short and J 1 base short, with 10 bases between. The CDR3 sequence is 13 residues long. Germline assignment: CDR1 SQVTM and CDR2 ANQGSEA. The CDR3 loop is CSVGWGAQETQYF. The CDR3 region has the DNA TGCAGCGTTGGATGGGGGGCCCAAGAGACCCAGTACTTC.

This clone showed up just a few times. The chain links TRBV7-9 to TRBJ2-3, with 11 bases identical to TRBD2. The CDR3 runs 13 residues. Unmatched junction bases numbered 1, after V lost 7 bases and J lost 4 bases. CDR1 and CDR2 (germline): SEHNR, FQNEAQ (reference sequence). CDR3: CASTGLAADTQYF. CDR3 nucleotide sequence: TGTGCCAGCACGGGACTAGCGGCAGATACGCAGTATTTT.

This clone was recorded once. This chain links TRBV28 with TRBJ1-5; 8 nucleotides agree with TRBD1. The junction had 7 bases not matched to a gene; V was cut back by 8 bases and J by 1 base. The germline V gene has CDR1 MDHEN and CDR2 SYDVKM. The CDR3 length is 15 residues. The CDR3, as DNA: TGTGCCAGCTTCCCGGGACAGGTGAGCAATCAGCCCCAGCATTTT. Amino acid sequence: CASFPGQVSNQPQHF.

V gene TRBV28 combines with J gene TRBJ2-3; TRBD2 aligns across 7 bases. This CDR3 is 15 amino acids long. The V and J ends lost 4 bases and 4 bases, in that order; junction bases with no gene match: 8. CDR1 and CDR2 (germline): MDHEN, SYDVKM. CDR3 region: CASSSGGSRSDTQYF. DNA for the CDR3: TGTGCCAGCAGTTCGGGCGGGAGTAGGTCAGATACGCAGTATTTT.

The rearrangement uses TRBV28 and TRBJ1-2; possibly TRBD1 for D (5 bases). V was clipped by 3 bases and J by 6 bases, with 14 bases between them. This CDR3 is 14 amino acids long. CDR1 and CDR2 from the germline V gene are MDHEN and SYDVKM. The DNA for the CDR3 is TGTGCCAGCAGTTTCCCGGGGCGGATCAATGGCTACACCTTC. Translating it yields CASSFPGRINGYTF.

This rearrangement joins TRBV5-1 to TRBJ2-7; possibly TRBD1 or TRBD2 for D (5 bases each). Trimming removed 5 bases at V and 1 base at J, with 16 bases between. Germline V gene lookup returns CDR1 SGHRS and CDR2 YFSETQ. There are 15 residues in the CDR3. The CDR3: CASSEVGTPSYEQYF. CDR3 DNA sequence: TGCGCCAGCAGTGAGGTCGGGACCCCGTCCTACGAGCAGTACTTC.

The sample holds one count of this clone. The J gene is TRBJ2-2, the V gene TRBV5-4; D gene unclear. The germline V gene encodes CDR1 SGHNT and CDR2 YYREEE (reference sequence). V was trimmed by 0 bases and J by 7 bases, leaving 7 bases between them. The CDR3 covers 13 residues. For the CDR3, the DNA is TGTGCCAGCAGCTTGGACCAGCACGGGGAGCTGTTTTTT. Translated, it gives CASSLDQHGELFF.

This clone has a single count. The chain is built from TRBV6-1 and TRBJ2-2; D not certain. V was cut by 5 bases and J by 1 base, with 8 bases left in between. The CDR3 contains 14 residues. Per germline, CDR1 MNHNS and CDR2 SASEGT. The CDR3 DNA follows: TGTGCCAGCAGTCGACTTGAGAACACCGGGGAGCTGTTTTTT. Translated: CASSRLENTGELFF.

V is TRBV18 and J is TRBJ1-2; 11 positions agree with TRBD1. Unmatched junction bases numbered 10, after V lost 3 bases and J lost 7 bases. CDR3 size: 16 residues. Germline V gene sequence: CDR1 KGHSH, CDR2 LQKENI. The CDR3 protein is CASSPTGTGGPIGYTF. Written as DNA, the CDR3 is TGTGCCAGCTCACCTACTGGGACAGGGGGGCCTATTGGCTACACCTTC. Full variable domain (remainder filled in from reference TRBV18 and TRBJ1-2): NAGVMQNPRHLVRRRGQEARLRCSPMKGHSHVYWYRQLPEEGLKFMVYLQKENIIDESGMPKERFSAEFPKEGPSILRIQQVVRGDSAAYFCASSPTGTGGPIGYTFGSGTRLTVV.

The chain uses TRBV7-9 and TRBJ1-2; 8 positions match TRBD1. Trimming at V came to 5 bases and at J to 7 bases, leaving 12 bases not matched to a gene. The CDR3 spans 15 residues. Per the germline V gene, CDR1 is SEHNR and CDR2 is FQNEAQ (reference sequence). For the CDR3, the DNA is TGTGCCAGCAGCCCTTGGACAGGGATAAATGGTGGCTACACCTTC. Encoded protein: CASSPWTGINGGYTF. The full variable domain, rest sourced from reference TRBV7-9 and TRBJ1-2, is DTGVSQNPRHKITKRGQNVTFRCDPISEHNRLYWYRQTLGQGPEFLTYFQNEAQLEKSRLLSDRFSAERPKGSFSTLEIQRTEQGDSAMYLCASSPWTGINGGYTFGSGTRLTVV.

This clone was seen repeatedly, ten times or more. The chain carries TRBV29-1 and TRBJ2-5, with 8 bases lining up with TRBD1. The CDR3 has 13 residues. V trimming: 6 bases; J trimming: 1 base; junction bases outside the gene matches: 4. The V gene's germline CDR1 is SQVTM and CDR2 ANQGSEA. The CDR3 reads CSVHGTGQETQYF. The DNA for the CDR3 is TGCAGCGTCCACGGGACAGGCCAAGAGACCCAGTACTTC.

The chain links TRBV29-1 to TRBJ2-1; D gene unclear. Trimming removed 6 bases at V and 4 bases at J, with 7 bases between. CDR1 is SQVTM and CDR2 is ANQGSEA in the germline V gene. The CDR3 totals 11 residues. The CDR3 here is CSVAQYNEQFF. The CDR3 region has the DNA TGCAGCGTCGCCCAGTACAATGAGCAGTTCTTC.

CDR3 protein: CASSLDVRREQYF. The CDR3 DNA is TGCGCCAGCAGCTTGGACGTCCGCCGAGAGCAGTACTTC. The chain is built from TRBV5-1 and TRBJ2-7; D is undetermined. V was shortened by 0 bases and J by 7 bases, with 11 bases between the two germline ends. Germline V gene sequence: CDR1 SGHRS, CDR2 YFSETQ. CDR3 length: 13 residues.

The chain joins TRBV5-1 to TRBJ2-1; 11 nucleotides agree with TRBD1. From germline, CDR1 is SGHRS and CDR2 YFSETQ. The V segment lost 4 bases and the J segment 11 bases; nucleotides outside the gene matches: 8. The CDR3 loop spans 14 amino acids. DNA of the CDR3: TGCGCCAGCAGCCCAGGGACAGGGGGAGTGCAGCAGTTCTTC. Amino acids: CASSPGTGGVQQFF. The complete variable domain, with remaining parts taken from reference TRBV5-1 and TRBJ2-1, reads KAGVTQTPRYLIKTRGQQVTLSCSPISGHRSVSWYQQTPGQGLQFLFEYFSETQRNKGNFPGRFSGRQFSNSRSEMNVSTLELGDSALYLCASSPGTGGVQQFFGPGTRLTVL.

The CDR3 DNA is TGTGCCAGCAGCTTTCCTAGCGGATCCTACGAGCAGTACTTC. Translating gives CASSFPSGSYEQYF. The gene calls are TRBV5-8 and TRBJ2-7, with 7 bases aligning to TRBD2. The V segment lost 2 bases and the J segment 1 base; nucleotides outside the gene matches: 3. The CDR3 consists of 14 residues. From germline, CDR1 is SGHTS and CDR2 YDEGEE.

The chain carries TRBV20-1 and TRBJ2-5; D is unclear. The J call may be incorrect, as the DNA end agrees better with TRBJ2-7. This CDR3 is 11 amino acids long. The V gene's germline CDR1 is DFQATT and CDR2 SNEGSKA (reference sequence). The CDR3 sequence: CSARFSYEQYF. The CDR3 nucleotides are TGCAGTGCTAGGTTCTCCTACGAGCAGTACTTC.

Concerning this clone itself: At one boundary the junction diverges from the germline segment, which might be a read error. The chain has TRBV6-5 and TRBJ1-1, with D uncertain. CDR1 and CDR2 (germline): MNHEY, SVGAGI. This CDR3 has 15 residues. This CDR3 reads CASSPVDTLNAEAFF. CDR3 DNA sequence: TGTGCCAGCAGTCCCGTTGACACGCTGAACGCTGAAGCTTTCTTT.